A single sample is the source of the 3 T cell receptor beta chains below, sequenced in a study of vaccination effects on CD4 cells after COVID-19. The repertoire was sequenced with immunoSEQ multiplex PCR; TCRdb's copy has only in-frame clones and lacks some. The table has around 63,000 clones, around three quarters seen once. Sequencing followed a ViraFEST assay step that expanded antigen-specific CD4+ T cells with viral peptide pools. With about 9 days of culture completed, CD4+ T cells were isolated. The study found no prior SARS-CoV-2 infection in the vaccine recipients, who tested negative for nucleocapsid antibodies. These receptors' antigens are unknown. The specimen comprised CD4+ T cells from PBMCs cultured with HCoV-OC43 spike peptides, sampled before COVID-19 vaccination. The subset is: HCoV-OC43 spike overlapping peptide pool stimulation. The receptors here all came from a human donor who received a COVID-19 vaccine.

The chain is built from TRBV25-1 and TRBJ2-2, with 10 bases matching TRBD1. This CDR3 region has 15 residues. Per germline, CDR1 MGHDK and CDR2 SYGVNS. V shed 5 bases, J shed 6 bases, and the junction held 6 bases outside the gene matches. The CDR3 DNA sequence: TGTGCCAGCAGTACACCGGGACAGGGGTCCGGGGAGCTGTTTTTT. Protein product: CASSTPGQGSGELFF.

The chain links TRBV29-1 to TRBJ2-1; D perhaps matches TRBD2 (5 bases). The CDR3 has 12 residues. The germline CDR1 and CDR2 sequences are SQVTM and ANQGSEA. Trimming pared 3 bases from V and 10 bases from J, leaving 13 bases between. The CDR3 protein is CSVEEVWREQFF. The CDR3 DNA reads as TGCAGCGTTGAGGAGGTATGGCGAGAGCAGTTCTTC.

This clone was counted only a few times. The J gene is TRBJ1-1, the V gene TRBV27, with unresolved D. The V end lost 6 bases, the J end lost 5 bases, and 16 bases lay between the germline ends. In germline, CDR1 is MNHEY, CDR2 SMNVEV (reference sequence). The CDR3 runs 14 residues. The CDR3: CASRTGGKWTEAFF. DNA of the CDR3: TGTGCCAGCAGGACGGGTGGGAAATGGACTGAAGCTTTCTTT.